A selection of T cell receptor beta chains follows, all from one sample in a study of OX40 agonist ivuxolimab in advanced cancers. Generated by immunoSEQ multiplex PCR, the TCRdb table keeps only in-frame clones and is missing some. The sample holds tens of thousands of clones, 80% to 85% seen once. This sample comprised CD4+ or CD8+ T cells sorted from blood, obtained in a trial of the OX40 agonist ivuxolimab. The source of these receptors is an adult with an advanced solid tumor such as melanoma, head and neck, liver or kidney cancer. The CDR3 runs from the conserved cysteine through the conserved F or W. Fields, in order: D gene, clone size, V gene, J gene, CDR3 DNA, CDR3 protein. The D gene is left open where the match is weak. Some rows mark clone size as missing; the rest say once, few, many or name a class of expanded clone.

d_gene: .; abundance: .; v_gene: TRBV18; j_gene: TRBJ1-2; CDR3nt: TGTGCCAGCTCACCAGGAGGGGGGACATATGGCTACACCTTC; CDR3aa: CASSPGGGTYGYTF
d_gene: .; abundance: .; v_gene: TRBV19; j_gene: TRBJ2-7; CDR3nt: TGTGCCAGTAGGAAGGGCGGAAACTACGAGCAGTACTTC; CDR3aa: CASRKGGNYEQYF
d_gene: TRBD2; abundance: .; v_gene: TRBV4-1; j_gene: TRBJ2-3; CDR3nt: TGCGCCAGCGACCCTTTAGCGGGGACCAGCACAGATACGCAGTATTTT; CDR3aa: CASDPLAGTSTDTQYF
d_gene: .; abundance: .; v_gene: TRBV7-9; j_gene: TRBJ2-2; CDR3nt: TGTGCCAGCAGCCCGGGGCAGGGAGACACCGGGGAGCTGTTTTTT; CDR3aa: CASSPGQGDTGELFF
d_gene: .; abundance: once; v_gene: TRBV7-2; j_gene: TRBJ1-3; CDR3nt: TGTGCCAGCACCCCCCAGGGTGGTGGAAACACCATATATTTT; CDR3aa: CASTPQGGGNTIYF
d_gene: .; abundance: .; v_gene: TRBV7-8; j_gene: TRBJ2-5; CDR3nt: TGTGCCAGCAGCCCTAGGCCCCAGGAGCTCCCTGGGGCCCAGTACTTC; CDR3aa: CASSPRPQELPGAQYF
d_gene: TRBD1; abundance: .; v_gene: TRBV4-2; j_gene: TRBJ1-5; CDR3nt: TGTGCCAGCAGCCAAGCCCCGACAGGGGACAATCAGCCCCAGCATTTT; CDR3aa: CASSQAPTGDNQPQHF
d_gene: TRBD2; abundance: once; v_gene: TRBV28; j_gene: TRBJ2-3; CDR3nt: TGTGCCAGCAGATGGGGGGGAGAGGGCACAGATACGCAGTATTTT; CDR3aa: CASRWGGEGTDTQYF
d_gene: TRBD1; abundance: few; v_gene: TRBV7-2; j_gene: TRBJ1-6; CDR3nt: TGTGCCAGCAGCTTCGACAGGGAGTCACCCCTCCACTTT; CDR3aa: CASSFDRESPLHF
d_gene: TRBD2; abundance: .; v_gene: TRBV11-2; j_gene: TRBJ2-2; CDR3nt: TGTGCCAGCAGCCGCGGACCTAGCGGGGACCCGAACACCGGGGAGCTGTTTTTT; CDR3aa: CASSRGPSGDPNTGELFF
d_gene: .; abundance: .; v_gene: TRBV7-2; j_gene: TRBJ2-2; CDR3nt: TGTGCCAGCAGGAGTAGGGCCGGCACCGGGGAGCTGTTTTTT; CDR3aa: CASRSRAGTGELFF
d_gene: TRBD1; abundance: .; v_gene: TRBV7-2; j_gene: TRBJ1-2; CDR3nt: TGTGCCAGCAGCAGAACGGAACTGACAGGGAACTATGGCTACACCTTC; CDR3aa: CASSRTELTGNYGYTF
d_gene: .; abundance: few; v_gene: TRBV7-2; j_gene: TRBJ2-5; CDR3nt: TGTGCCAGCAGCAACATAGCGACCCAGTACTTC; CDR3aa: CASSNIATQYF
d_gene: .; abundance: .; v_gene: TRBV5-1; j_gene: TRBJ1-2; CDR3nt: TGCGCCAGCAGCGACGCCCAGATCTATGGCTACACCTTC; CDR3aa: CASSDAQIYGYTF
d_gene: .; abundance: .; v_gene: TRBV6-1; j_gene: TRBJ1-4; CDR3nt: TGTGCCAGCAGTGAAAACTGGCAAAAACTGTTTTTT; CDR3aa: CASSENWQKLFF